This T cell receptor beta chain was captured by sequencing in a study of CD4+ T cells in melanoma. Study-wide findings and caveats: CD8+ T cell, macrophage and B cell function reportedly correlated with neoantigen-specific CD4+ T cells.

The repertoire was sequenced with immunoSEQ multiplex PCR; TCRdb's copy has only in-frame clones and lacks some. This sample yields some 150,000 clones, of which approximately 91% are seen a single time; 1.5% belongs to the top ten. The V end lost 8 bases, the J end lost 6 bases, and 15 bases lay between the germline ends. CDR1 and CDR2 (germline): LNHNV, YYDKDF (reference sequence). This CDR3 is 13 amino acids long. Of note for this clone: Its antigen is not identified.

The chain uses TRBV15 and TRBJ2-3; D tentatively fits TRBD1 or TRBD2 (5 bases each). This receptor was taken from a human donor with melanoma. Here the CDR3 DNA reads TGTGCCACCGGTTCGGGGCCACGGGATACGCAGTATTTT. This encodes CATGSGPRDTQYF.